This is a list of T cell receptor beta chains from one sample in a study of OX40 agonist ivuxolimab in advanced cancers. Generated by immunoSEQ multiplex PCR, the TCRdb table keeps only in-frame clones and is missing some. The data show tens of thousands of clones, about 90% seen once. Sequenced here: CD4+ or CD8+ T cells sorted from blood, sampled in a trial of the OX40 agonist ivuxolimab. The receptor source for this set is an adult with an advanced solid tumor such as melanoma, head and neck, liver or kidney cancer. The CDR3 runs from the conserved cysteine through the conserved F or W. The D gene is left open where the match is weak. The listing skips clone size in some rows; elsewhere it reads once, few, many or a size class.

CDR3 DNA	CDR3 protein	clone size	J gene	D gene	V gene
TGTGCCAGCTCACCAGGATACGAGCAGTACTTC	CASSPGYEQYF	-	TRBJ2-7	-	TRBV18
TGCGCCAGCAGCCAAGGAGGGAATCGGGGAATAAAGAACACTGAAGCTTTCTTT	CASSQGGNRGIKNTEAFF	-	TRBJ1-1	-	TRBV4-1
TGCGCCAGCAGCTCTACGAGGGGGCGAGAGACCCAGTACTTC	CASSSTRGRETQYF	-	TRBJ2-5	TRBD1	TRBV5-1
TGTGCCAGCTGGGGACAGACTACCTACGAGCAGTACTTC	CASWGQTTYEQYF	-	TRBJ2-7	TRBD1	TRBV6-5
TGTGCCAGCAGCTTACAGCGGGAGGGTATGGAGACCCAGTACTTC	CASSLQREGMETQYF	-	TRBJ2-5	TRBD2	TRBV11-2
TGTGCCAGCTCACCAGGACTGGACAATGAGCAGTTCTTC	CASSPGLDNEQFF	-	TRBJ2-1	-	TRBV18
TGTGCCAGCAGTTCCCGGAGGGATCGAGCAGATACGCAGTATTTT	CASSSRRDRADTQYF	-	TRBJ2-3	-	TRBV27
TGTGCCAGTAGTATAGCGGCGACGTACCAAGAGACCCAGTACTTC	CASSIAATYQETQYF	-	TRBJ2-5	-	TRBV19
TGTGCCAGCAGTCCACGCAGACAGTTTGCCTACGAGCAGTACTTC	CASSPRRQFAYEQYF	-	TRBJ2-7	-	TRBV2
TGTGCCAGCACCGGGGCGACGGCCGGGGAGCTGTTTTTT	CASTGATAGELFF	-	TRBJ2-2	-	TRBV16
TGTGCCAGCAGTTACGGACACTATGGCTACACCTTC	CASSYGHYGYTF	-	TRBJ1-2	-	TRBV28
TGTGCCAGCAGTTACGGGCTAGCGAACTACAATGAGCAGTTCTTC	CASSYGLANYNEQFF	-	TRBJ2-1	-	TRBV6-6
TGTGCCAGCAGTCGTTTAACAGGGATGGGCTACGAGCAGTACTTC	CASSRLTGMGYEQYF	-	TRBJ2-7	-	TRBV27
TGTGCCTGGACAAAGGGTTACGAGCAGTACTTC	CAWTKGYEQYF	-	TRBJ2-7	-	TRBV30
TGTGCCAGCAGTTCCGGAACTCCGGGGGGCGAGCAGTACTTC	CASSSGTPGGEQYF	-	TRBJ2-7	TRBD2	TRBV2
TGCGCCAGCAGCTTAACAGGTTTAAGCTCCTACGAGCAGTACTTC	CASSLTGLSSYEQYF	-	TRBJ2-7	-	TRBV5-1
TGTGCCAGCTCACCCCTTCAGACGGGCTCTGGAAACACCATATATTTT	CASSPLQTGSGNTIYF	few	TRBJ1-3	-	TRBV18
TGTGCCAGCAGTTTGCTCAGAAGTTATGGCTACACCTTC	CASSLLRSYGYTF	-	TRBJ1-2	-	TRBV6-5
TGCGCCAGCAGCACCCCGACAGGGAACACTGAAGCTTTCTTT	CASSTPTGNTEAFF	-	TRBJ1-1	-	TRBV5-1
TGTGCCAGCAGCTTATCCCAGGGGGCGGCCTATGGCTACACCTTC	CASSLSQGAAYGYTF	-	TRBJ1-2	TRBD1	TRBV11-3
TGTGCCAGCAGTGGGTTTGGGGGGCTGGATACGCAGTATTTT	CASSGFGGLDTQYF	-	TRBJ2-3	-	TRBV6-1
TGTGCCAGCAGCTTAGGGGGGACTAGCGGCTACACCTTC	CASSLGGTSGYTF	-	TRBJ1-2	-	TRBV7-2
TGTGCCAGCAGTAGGGGGACGGGGAGGGGACTAGCGGGTAACACCGGGGAGCTGTTTTTT	CASSRGTGRGLAGNTGELFF	-	TRBJ2-2	TRBD2	TRBV27
TGTGCCAGCAGTGAAAGGAGGGGGTTCGGCTACACCTTC	CASSERRGFGYTF	few	TRBJ1-2	-	TRBV6-1
TGTGCCAGCAGTCTGGCCGGAGATACGCAGTATTTT	CASSLAGDTQYF	-	TRBJ2-3	-	TRBV27
TGCGCCAGCAGCCAAGGGGGGGGTCCCCCGGAGACCCAGTACTTC	CASSQGGGPPETQYF	-	TRBJ2-5	TRBD2	TRBV4-3
TGCGCCAGCAGCCAGAATCCACTGACTAGCGGTCAAGAGACCCAGTACTTC	CASSQNPLTSGQETQYF	-	TRBJ2-5	TRBD2	TRBV4-3
TGTGCCAGCAGCAACGCCGGGTTGAGCAATCAGCCCCAGCATTTT	CASSNAGLSNQPQHF	once	TRBJ1-5	-	TRBV7-9
TGTGCCAGCAGATCCGGGACAGACTCTGGAAACACCATATATTTT	CASRSGTDSGNTIYF	-	TRBJ1-3	TRBD1	TRBV7-9
TGTGCCAGCAGCCTTAGGATGACATCGAGGAATGAGCAGTTCTTC	CASSLRMTSRNEQFF	-	TRBJ2-1	-	TRBV9
TGTGCCAGCAACTCGTCACCAGGGGCCACCTATGGCTACACCTTC	CASNSSPGATYGYTF	-	TRBJ1-2	-	TRBV27
TGCAGCGTTGGCTCGGGTTACGAGCAGTACTTC	CSVGSGYEQYF	-	TRBJ2-7	-	TRBV29-1
TGTGCCAGCACTTTACGAGCGGGAGGAGGAGAGACCCAGTACTTC	CASTLRAGGGETQYF	-	TRBJ2-5	TRBD2	TRBV28
TGCAGCTACCAGGCAGGCTATGGCTACACCTTC	CSYQAGYGYTF	-	TRBJ1-2	-	TRBV20-1
TGTGCCAGCAGCATATCTGGACAGGGCCTAAATCAGCCCCAGCATTTT	CASSISGQGLNQPQHF	-	TRBJ1-5	TRBD1	TRBV5-4
TGTGCCAGCATCAGCCGTACCTCTGGAAACACCATATATTTT	CASISRTSGNTIYF	-	TRBJ1-3	-	TRBV6-5
TGTGCCAGCAGTCGACAGGGTCGGACTGAAGCTTTCTTT	CASSRQGRTEAFF	-	TRBJ1-1	TRBD1	TRBV7-9